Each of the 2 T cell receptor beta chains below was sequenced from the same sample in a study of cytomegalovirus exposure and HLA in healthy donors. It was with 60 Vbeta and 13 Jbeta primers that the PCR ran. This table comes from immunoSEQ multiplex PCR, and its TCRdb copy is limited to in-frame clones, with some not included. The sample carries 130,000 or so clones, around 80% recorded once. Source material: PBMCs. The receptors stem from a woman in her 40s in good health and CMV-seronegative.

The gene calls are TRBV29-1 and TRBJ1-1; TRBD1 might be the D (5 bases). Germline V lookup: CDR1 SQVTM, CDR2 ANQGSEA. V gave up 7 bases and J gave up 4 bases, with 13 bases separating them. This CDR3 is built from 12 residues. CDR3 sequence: CSAARVSTEAFF. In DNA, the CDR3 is TGCAGCGCCGCCAGGGTATCCACTGAAGCTTTCTTT.

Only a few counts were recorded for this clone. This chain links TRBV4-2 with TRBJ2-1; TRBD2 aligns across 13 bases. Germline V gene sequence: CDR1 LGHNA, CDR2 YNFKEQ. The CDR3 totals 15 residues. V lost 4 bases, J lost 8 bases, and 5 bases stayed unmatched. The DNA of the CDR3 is TGTGCCAGCAGCCCGACTAGCGGGAGGCACGATGAGCAGTTCTTC. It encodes CASSPTSGRHDEQFF.